The sequence of this TCR beta chain was determined in a study of breast tumors, draining lymph nodes, adjacent tissues. This clonotype has a handful of counts. Its antigen is still unknown. V lost 0 bases, J lost 4 bases, and 12 bases lay in between. The length of the CDR3 is 15 residues. TCRdb re-derived calls from the multiplex PCR reads in MiXCR, one entry per CDR3 protein. Of about 100,000 distinct CDR3 sequences in the sample, around 20% were seen once. Breast cancer patients provided tissue from their axillary draining lymph nodes. Study outcomes and limitations: Data fit most tumor T cells coming from lymph node, expanding in tumor.

The chain combines TRBV12-3 or TRBV12-4 with TRBJ2-5; D is perhaps TRBD1 or TRBD2 (5 bases each). The specimen was axillary lymph node tissue. This clonotype was sampled from a female donor with breast cancer. Some clones in this sample may be carry-over from other donors' samples. CDR3 DNA sequence: TGTGCCAGCAGTTTAGCGCTGTCAGGGACAGAGACCCAGTACTTC. This gives the protein CASSLALSGTETQYF.